Included here is one TCR beta chain sequence, with context. The treatment: 15 to 20 received Ad26.COV2.S at low or high dose, single or two shots; five or six received placebo; per-sample allocation not given. Day 63 after the first vaccine or placebo injection was the time point for sampling. V trimming: 2 bases; J trimming: 5 bases; junction bases outside the gene matches: 5. Germline CDR1 reads SEHNR; CDR2 reads FQNEAQ (reference sequence). The CDR3 is 14 residues long. Sequencing used immunoSEQ multiplex PCR; TCRdb keeps in-frame clones, though not all of them. The sample includes some 290,000 clones, around four fifths seen only once; the top ten take about 2.1%. This sample is drawn from a study of Ad26.COV2.S vaccination and SARS-CoV-2 variants.

The rearrangement links TRBV7-9 to TRBJ2-5, with TRBD2 matching over 7 bases. The material sequenced was peripheral blood, taken in a trial of Ad26.COV2.S vaccine versus placebo. This receptor was identified in a person between 18 and 65 years old who received the Ad26.COV2.S COVID-19 vaccine or a placebo. The CDR3 loop reads CASSLRGVMETQYF. CDR3 coding DNA: TGTGCCAGCAGCTTACGGGGGGTGATGGAGACCCAGTACTTC.